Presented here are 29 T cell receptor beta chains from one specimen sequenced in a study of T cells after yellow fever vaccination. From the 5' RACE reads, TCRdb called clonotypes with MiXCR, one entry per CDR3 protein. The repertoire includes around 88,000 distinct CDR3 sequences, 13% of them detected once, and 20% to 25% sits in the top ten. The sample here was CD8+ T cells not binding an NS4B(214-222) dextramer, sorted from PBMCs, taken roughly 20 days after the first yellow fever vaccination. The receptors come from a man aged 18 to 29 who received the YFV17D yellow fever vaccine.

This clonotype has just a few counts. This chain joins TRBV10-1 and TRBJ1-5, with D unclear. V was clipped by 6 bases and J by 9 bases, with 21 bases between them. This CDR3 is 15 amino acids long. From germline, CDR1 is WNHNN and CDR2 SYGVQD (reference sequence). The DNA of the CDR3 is TGCGCCAGCAGCCCCGAGTCCATGGGAACGGGGCCCCAGCATTTT. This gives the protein CASSPESMGTGPQHF.

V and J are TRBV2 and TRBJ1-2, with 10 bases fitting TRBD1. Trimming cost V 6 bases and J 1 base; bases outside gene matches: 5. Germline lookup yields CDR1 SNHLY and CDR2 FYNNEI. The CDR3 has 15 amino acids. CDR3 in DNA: TGTGCCAGCAGAACAGGGACAGGGGTTAACTATGGCTACACCTTC. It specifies CASRTGTGVNYGYTF.

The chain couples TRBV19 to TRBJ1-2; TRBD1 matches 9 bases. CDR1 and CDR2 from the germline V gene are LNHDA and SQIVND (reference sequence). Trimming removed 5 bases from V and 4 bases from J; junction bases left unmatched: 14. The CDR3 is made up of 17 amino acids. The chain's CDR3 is CASSATSGTGLIYGYTF. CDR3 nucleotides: TGTGCCAGTAGTGCCACATCCGGGACAGGGTTGATCTATGGCTACACCTTC.

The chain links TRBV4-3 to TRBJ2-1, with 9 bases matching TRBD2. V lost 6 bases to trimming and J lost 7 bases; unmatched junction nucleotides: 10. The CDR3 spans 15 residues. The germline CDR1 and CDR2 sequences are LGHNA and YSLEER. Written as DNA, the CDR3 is TGCGCCAGCAGTCCCGGGACTAGCTGGGTAAATGAGCAGTTCTTC. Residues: CASSPGTSWVNEQFF.

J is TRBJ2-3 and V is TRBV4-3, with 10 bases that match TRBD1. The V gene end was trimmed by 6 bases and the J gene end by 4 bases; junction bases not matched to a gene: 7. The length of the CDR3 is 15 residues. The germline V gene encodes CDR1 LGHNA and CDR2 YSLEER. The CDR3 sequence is CASRPGQGSADTQYF. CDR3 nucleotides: TGCGCCAGCAGACCGGGACAGGGGAGCGCAGATACGCAGTATTTT.

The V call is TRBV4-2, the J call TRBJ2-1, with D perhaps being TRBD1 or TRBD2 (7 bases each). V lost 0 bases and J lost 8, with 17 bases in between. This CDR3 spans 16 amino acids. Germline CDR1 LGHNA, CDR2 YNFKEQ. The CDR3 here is CASSQDSGGGADEQFF. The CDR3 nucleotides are TGTGCCAGCAGCCAAGATTCAGGGGGGGGCGCGGATGAGCAGTTCTTC.

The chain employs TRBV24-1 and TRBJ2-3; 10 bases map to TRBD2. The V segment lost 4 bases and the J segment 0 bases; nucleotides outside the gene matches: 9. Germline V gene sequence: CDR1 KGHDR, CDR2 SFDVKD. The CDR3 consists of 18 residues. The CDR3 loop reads CATSDALLAGSSTDTQYF. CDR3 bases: TGTGCCACCAGTGACGCTTTACTAGCGGGGTCTAGCACAGATACGCAGTATTTT.

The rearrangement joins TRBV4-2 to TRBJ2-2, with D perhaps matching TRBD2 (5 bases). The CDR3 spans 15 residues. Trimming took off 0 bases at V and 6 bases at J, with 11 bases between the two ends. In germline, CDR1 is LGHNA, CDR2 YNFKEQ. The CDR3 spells CASSQDRVDSGELFF. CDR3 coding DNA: TGTGCCAGCAGCCAAGATCGGGTGGACTCCGGGGAGCTGTTTTTT.

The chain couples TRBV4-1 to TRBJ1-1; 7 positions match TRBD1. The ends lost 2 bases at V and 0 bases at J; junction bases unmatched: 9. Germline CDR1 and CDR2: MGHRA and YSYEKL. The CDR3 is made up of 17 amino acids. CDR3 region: CASSQRAGGSLNTEAFF. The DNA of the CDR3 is TGCGCCAGCAGCCAACGGGCAGGGGGAAGTTTGAACACTGAAGCTTTCTTT.

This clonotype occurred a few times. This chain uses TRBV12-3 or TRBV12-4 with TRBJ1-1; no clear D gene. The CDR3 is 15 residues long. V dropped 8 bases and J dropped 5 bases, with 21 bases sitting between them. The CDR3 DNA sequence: TGTGCCAGCGGCCTCGATAGGGTGTCCGGGACTGAAGCTTTCTTT. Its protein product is CASGLDRVSGTEAFF.

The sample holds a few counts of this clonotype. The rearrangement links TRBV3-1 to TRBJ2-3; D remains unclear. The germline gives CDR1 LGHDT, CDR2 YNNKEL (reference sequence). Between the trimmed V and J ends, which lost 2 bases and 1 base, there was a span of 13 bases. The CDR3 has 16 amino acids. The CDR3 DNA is TGTGCCAGCAGCCAATACGGGCCCCCAGGCACAGATACGCAGTATTTT. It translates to CASSQYGPPGTDTQYF.

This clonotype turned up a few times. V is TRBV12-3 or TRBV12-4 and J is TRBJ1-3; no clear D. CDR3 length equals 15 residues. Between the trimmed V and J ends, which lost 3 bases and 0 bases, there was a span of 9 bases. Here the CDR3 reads CASSFLRDSGNTIYF. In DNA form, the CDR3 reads TGTGCCAGCAGTTTCCTACGGGACTCTGGAAACACCATATATTTT.

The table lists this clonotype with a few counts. The CDR3, as DNA: TGTGCCAGCAGCGGTATGGGGAATGAGCAGTTCTTC. Amino acid sequence: CASSGMGNEQFF. J is TRBJ2-1 and V is TRBV7-2; no firm D call. The CDR3 loop spans 12 amino acids. Germline CDR1 reads SGHTA; CDR2 reads FQGNSA. V was pared by 5 bases and J by 7 bases, with 9 bases between.

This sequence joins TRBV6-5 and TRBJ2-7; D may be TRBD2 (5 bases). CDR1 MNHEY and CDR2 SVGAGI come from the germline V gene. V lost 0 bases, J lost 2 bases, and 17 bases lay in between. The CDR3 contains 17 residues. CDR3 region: CASSYSTESGSTYEQYV. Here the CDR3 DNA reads TGTGCCAGCAGTTACTCGACGGAAAGCGGCAGTACCTACGAGCAGTACGTC.

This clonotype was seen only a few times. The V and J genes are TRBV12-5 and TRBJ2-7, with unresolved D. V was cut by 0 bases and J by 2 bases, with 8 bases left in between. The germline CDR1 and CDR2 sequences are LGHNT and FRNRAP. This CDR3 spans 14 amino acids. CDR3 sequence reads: CASGLVNSPYEQYF. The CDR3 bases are TGTGCTAGTGGTTTGGTAAACAGCCCCTACGAGCAGTACTTC.

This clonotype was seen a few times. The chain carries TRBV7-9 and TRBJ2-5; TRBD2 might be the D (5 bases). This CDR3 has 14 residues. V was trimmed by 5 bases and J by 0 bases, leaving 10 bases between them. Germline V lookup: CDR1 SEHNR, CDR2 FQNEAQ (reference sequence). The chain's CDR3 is CASSTTGYQETQYF. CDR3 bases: TGTGCCAGCAGCACAACGGGGTACCAAGAGACCCAGTACTTC.

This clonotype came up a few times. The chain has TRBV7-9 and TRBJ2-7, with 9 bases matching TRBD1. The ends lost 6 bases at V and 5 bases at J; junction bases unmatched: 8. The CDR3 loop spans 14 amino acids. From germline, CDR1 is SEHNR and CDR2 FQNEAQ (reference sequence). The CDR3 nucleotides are TGTGCCAGCAGTAAAGGGACAGGGAAAAACGAGCAGTACTTC. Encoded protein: CASSKGTGKNEQYF.

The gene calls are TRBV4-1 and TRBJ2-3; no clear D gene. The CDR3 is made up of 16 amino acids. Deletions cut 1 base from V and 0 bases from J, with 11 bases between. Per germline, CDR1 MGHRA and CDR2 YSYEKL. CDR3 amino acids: CASSQGQHSSTDTQYF. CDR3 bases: TGCGCCAGCAGCCAAGGTCAACACTCTAGCACAGATACGCAGTATTTT.

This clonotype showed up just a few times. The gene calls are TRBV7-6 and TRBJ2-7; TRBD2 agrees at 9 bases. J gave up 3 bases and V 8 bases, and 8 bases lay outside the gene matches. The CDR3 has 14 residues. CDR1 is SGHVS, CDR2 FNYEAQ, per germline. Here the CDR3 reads CASGGAGGFYEQYF. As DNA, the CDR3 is TGTGCCAGCGGAGGAGCGGGGGGATTCTACGAGCAGTACTTC.

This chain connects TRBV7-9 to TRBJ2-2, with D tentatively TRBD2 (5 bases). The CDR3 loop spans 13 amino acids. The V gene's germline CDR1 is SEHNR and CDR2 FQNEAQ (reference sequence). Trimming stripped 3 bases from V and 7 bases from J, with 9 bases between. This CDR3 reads CASSFGSGGELFF. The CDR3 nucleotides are TGTGCCAGCAGCTTTGGGAGCGGCGGGGAGCTGTTTTTT. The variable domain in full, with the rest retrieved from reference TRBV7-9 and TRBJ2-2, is DTGVSQNPRHKITKRGQNVTFRCDPISEHNRLYWYRQTLGQGPEFLTYFQNEAQLEKSRLLSDRFSAERPKGSFSTLEIQRTEQGDSAMYLCASSFGSGGELFFGEGSRLTVL.

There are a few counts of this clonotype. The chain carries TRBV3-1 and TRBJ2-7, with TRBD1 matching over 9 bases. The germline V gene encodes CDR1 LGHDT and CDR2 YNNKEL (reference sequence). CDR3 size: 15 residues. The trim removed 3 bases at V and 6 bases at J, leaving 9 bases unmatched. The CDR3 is CASSQGQGLGGEQYV. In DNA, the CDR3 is TGTGCCAGCAGCCAGGGACAGGGCCTGGGGGGCGAGCAGTACGTC.

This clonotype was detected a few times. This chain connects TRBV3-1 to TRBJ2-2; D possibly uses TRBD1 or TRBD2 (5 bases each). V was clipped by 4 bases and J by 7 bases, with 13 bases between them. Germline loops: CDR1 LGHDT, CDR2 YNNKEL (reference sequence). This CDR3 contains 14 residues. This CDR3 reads CASSRKGEIGELFF. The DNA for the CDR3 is TGTGCCAGCAGCCGAAAAGGGGAGATCGGGGAGCTGTTTTTT.

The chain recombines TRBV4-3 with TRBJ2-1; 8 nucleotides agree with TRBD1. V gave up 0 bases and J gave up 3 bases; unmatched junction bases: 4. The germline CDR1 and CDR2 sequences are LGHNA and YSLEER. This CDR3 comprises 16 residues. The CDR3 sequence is CASSQDGQGRYNEQFF. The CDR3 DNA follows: TGCGCCAGCAGCCAAGATGGACAGGGACGCTACAATGAGCAGTTCTTC.

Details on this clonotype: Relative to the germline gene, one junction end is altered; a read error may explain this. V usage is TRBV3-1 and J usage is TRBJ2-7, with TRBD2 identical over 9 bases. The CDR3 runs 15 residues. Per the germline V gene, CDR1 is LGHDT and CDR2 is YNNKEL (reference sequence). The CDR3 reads CATSHGSGGAYEQYF. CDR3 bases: TGTGCCACCAGCCACGGTAGCGGGGGCGCCTACGAGCAGTACTTC.

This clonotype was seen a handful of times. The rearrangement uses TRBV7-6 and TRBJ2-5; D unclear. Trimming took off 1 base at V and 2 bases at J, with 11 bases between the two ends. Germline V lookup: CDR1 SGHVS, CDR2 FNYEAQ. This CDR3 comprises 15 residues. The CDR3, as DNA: TGTGCCAGCAGCTTAGAACCAGGTTCACAAGAGACCCAGTACTTC. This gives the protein CASSLEPGSQETQYF.

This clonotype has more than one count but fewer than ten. This CDR3 reads CASSLIQFWAGNSNQPQHF. The CDR3 nucleotides are TGTGCCAGCAGCCTAATACAGTTCTGGGCCGGGAATAGCAATCAGCCCCAGCATTTT. This sequence joins TRBV7-8 and TRBJ1-5; the D is unclear. Germline values: CDR1 SGHVS, CDR2 FQNEAQ. Trimming removed 5 bases at V and 0 bases at J, with 23 bases between. This CDR3 contains 19 residues.

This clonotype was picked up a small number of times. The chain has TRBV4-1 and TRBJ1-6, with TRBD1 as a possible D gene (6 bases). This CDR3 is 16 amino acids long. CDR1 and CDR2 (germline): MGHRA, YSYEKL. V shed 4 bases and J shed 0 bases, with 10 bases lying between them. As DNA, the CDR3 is TGCGCCAGCAGCCCCCAGGGGAGCTCCTATAATTCACCCCTCCACTTT. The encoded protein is CASSPQGSSYNSPLHF.

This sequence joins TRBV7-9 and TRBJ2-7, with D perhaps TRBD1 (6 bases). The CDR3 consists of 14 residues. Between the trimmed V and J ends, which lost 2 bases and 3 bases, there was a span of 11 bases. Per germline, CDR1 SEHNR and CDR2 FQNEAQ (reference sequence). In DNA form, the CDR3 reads TGTGCCAGCAGCTTAAGGGACACTAACTACGAGCAGTACTTC. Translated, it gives CASSLRDTNYEQYF.

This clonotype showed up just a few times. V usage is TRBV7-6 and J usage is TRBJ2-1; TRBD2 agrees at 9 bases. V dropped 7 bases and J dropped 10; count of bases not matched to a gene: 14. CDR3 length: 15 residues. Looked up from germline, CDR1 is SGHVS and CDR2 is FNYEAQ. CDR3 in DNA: TGTGCCAGCATCTCTGGGCGGGGGGGTACAGGGGAGCAGTTCTTC. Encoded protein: CASISGRGGTGEQFF.